This is a list of T cell receptor beta chains from one sample in a study of T cell responses to AZD1222 COVID-19 vaccine. Assay: immunoSEQ multiplex PCR; the TCRdb copy retains only in-frame clones and omits some. The sample contains some 180,000 clones, around 90% of which appear only once. The sample was peripheral blood, taken 28 days after the second AZD1222 dose. These receptors came from an adult who received the AZD1222 COVID-19 vaccine. Each CDR3 is given with its conserved first and last residue. A D gene is named only where the DNA matches it firmly. Size values are once, few and many counts, or a class for expanded clones, and some rows have none.

j_call: TRBJ1-6
clone_size: once
v_call: TRBV25-1
d_call: -
cdr3_aa: CASSEFRDSPLHF
cdr3_nt: TGTGCCAGCAGTGAATTTAGGGATTCACCCCTCCACTTT

j_call: TRBJ1-2
clone_size: -
v_call: TRBV4-1
d_call: TRBD1
cdr3_aa: CASSQDGPGGIGANYGYTF
cdr3_nt: TGCGCCAGCAGCCAAGATGGTCCAGGGGGGATTGGGGCTAACTATGGCTACACCTTC

j_call: TRBJ2-3
clone_size: -
v_call: TRBV2
d_call: -
cdr3_aa: CASSPPDTQYF
cdr3_nt: TGTGCCAGCAGCCCGCCAGATACGCAGTATTTT

j_call: TRBJ2-1
clone_size: -
v_call: TRBV4-3
d_call: -
cdr3_aa: CASSQLKGEQFF
cdr3_nt: TGCGCCAGCAGCCAATTAAAGGGTGAGCAGTTCTTC

j_call: TRBJ1-4
clone_size: once
v_call: TRBV2
d_call: -
cdr3_aa: CASSEVSREGKLFF
cdr3_nt: TGTGCCAGCAGTGAGGTGTCCCGCGAGGGAAAACTGTTTTTT

j_call: TRBJ1-6
clone_size: -
v_call: TRBV11-2
d_call: -
cdr3_aa: CASSLGGPNSPLHF
cdr3_nt: TGTGCCAGCAGCTTAGGCGGGCCGAATTCACCCCTCCACTTT

j_call: TRBJ1-1
clone_size: -
v_call: TRBV30
d_call: -
cdr3_aa: CAWKPDSNMNTEAFF
cdr3_nt: TGTGCCTGGAAGCCGGACAGCAACATGAACACTGAAGCTTTCTTT

j_call: TRBJ1-5
clone_size: -
v_call: TRBV30
d_call: TRBD1
cdr3_aa: CAWSVGDRVPQHF
cdr3_nt: TGTGCCTGGAGTGTAGGGGACAGGGTTCCCCAGCATTTT

j_call: TRBJ1-5
clone_size: -
v_call: TRBV19
d_call: -
cdr3_aa: CASNRRQGNQPQHF
cdr3_nt: TGTGCCAGTAACCGACGTCAGGGAAATCAGCCCCAGCATTTT

j_call: TRBJ2-7
clone_size: few
v_call: TRBV30
d_call: TRBD2
cdr3_aa: CAWRLAGGYEQYF
cdr3_nt: TGTGCCTGGAGACTAGCGGGAGGGTACGAGCAGTACTTC

j_call: TRBJ1-6
clone_size: -
v_call: TRBV7-9
d_call: TRBD1
cdr3_aa: CASSLRQGTNSPLHF
cdr3_nt: TGTGCCAGCAGCTTACGACAGGGAACTAATTCACCCCTCCACTTT

j_call: TRBJ2-3
clone_size: -
v_call: TRBV29-1
d_call: -
cdr3_aa: CSAKGGPGDTQYF
cdr3_nt: TGCAGCGCCAAGGGAGGTCCCGGAGATACGCAGTATTTT

j_call: TRBJ1-4
clone_size: -
v_call: TRBV18
d_call: TRBD1
cdr3_aa: CASSPPATGGEKLFF
cdr3_nt: TGTGCCAGCTCACCACCGGCGACAGGGGGTGAAAAACTGTTTTTT

j_call: TRBJ2-7
clone_size: -
v_call: TRBV28
d_call: -
cdr3_aa: CASSGFSYEQYF
cdr3_nt: TGTGCCAGCAGCGGGTTTTCCTACGAGCAGTACTTC

j_call: TRBJ2-2
clone_size: -
v_call: TRBV6-5
d_call: -
cdr3_aa: CASSYAAAGELFF
cdr3_nt: TGTGCCAGCAGTTACGCTGCTGCCGGGGAGCTGTTTTTT

j_call: TRBJ2-7
clone_size: -
v_call: TRBV7-2
d_call: -
cdr3_aa: CASSLEGGAYEQYF
cdr3_nt: TGTGCCAGCAGCTTAGAGGGGGGCGCCTACGAGCAGTACTTC

j_call: TRBJ2-4
clone_size: -
v_call: TRBV5-6
d_call: TRBD1
cdr3_aa: CASSVQGAPKNIQYF
cdr3_nt: TGTGCCAGCAGCGTACAGGGGGCGCCCAAAAACATTCAGTACTTC

j_call: TRBJ2-7
clone_size: -
v_call: TRBV28
d_call: -
cdr3_aa: CASSLFRVLTYEQYF
cdr3_nt: TGTGCCAGCAGTTTATTCAGGGTCTTAACCTACGAGCAGTACTTC

j_call: TRBJ1-3
clone_size: -
v_call: TRBV4-3
d_call: -
cdr3_aa: CASSQDTGNGNTIYF
cdr3_nt: TGCGCCAGCAGCCAAGATACTGGGAACGGAAACACCATATATTTT

j_call: TRBJ2-1
clone_size: -
v_call: TRBV7-2
d_call: -
cdr3_aa: CASSLVDNEQFF
cdr3_nt: TGTGCCAGCAGCTTAGTAGACAATGAGCAGTTCTTC

j_call: TRBJ2-1
clone_size: few
v_call: TRBV9
d_call: -
cdr3_aa: CASSVVSGAPRDEQFF
cdr3_nt: TGTGCCAGCAGCGTAGTGAGCGGTGCCCCTAGGGATGAGCAGTTCTTC

j_call: TRBJ2-2
clone_size: -
v_call: TRBV2
d_call: -
cdr3_aa: CASSFLAENTGELFF
cdr3_nt: TGTGCCAGCAGTTTTCTAGCAGAGAACACCGGGGAGCTGTTTTTT

j_call: TRBJ2-5
clone_size: -
v_call: TRBV5-1
d_call: -
cdr3_aa: CASAPLGISETQYF
cdr3_nt: TGCGCCAGCGCTCCGTTGGGGATTAGTGAGACCCAGTACTTC

j_call: TRBJ1-5
clone_size: -
v_call: TRBV9
d_call: -
cdr3_aa: CASSVDEGWGNQPQHF
cdr3_nt: TGTGCCAGCAGCGTAGACGAGGGGTGGGGCAATCAGCCCCAGCATTTT

j_call: TRBJ1-2
clone_size: -
v_call: TRBV7-2
d_call: -
cdr3_aa: CASSAKGGPDYGYTF
cdr3_nt: TGTGCCAGCAGCGCCAAAGGGGGTCCAGACTATGGCTACACCTTC

j_call: TRBJ2-1
clone_size: -
v_call: TRBV24-1
d_call: -
cdr3_aa: CATSDSQGAPSYNEQFF
cdr3_nt: TGTGCCACCAGTGATTCTCAAGGAGCACCTTCCTACAATGAGCAGTTCTTC

j_call: TRBJ2-1
clone_size: -
v_call: TRBV19
d_call: TRBD1
cdr3_aa: CASIPRGTGDNEQFF
cdr3_nt: TGTGCCAGTATCCCGAGAGGGACAGGGGACAATGAGCAGTTCTTC

j_call: TRBJ2-6
clone_size: once
v_call: TRBV12-5
d_call: -
cdr3_aa: CASGESGANVLTF
cdr3_nt: TGTGCTAGTGGTGAATCTGGGGCCAACGTCCTGACTTTC

j_call: TRBJ1-4
clone_size: -
v_call: TRBV5-4
d_call: TRBD1
cdr3_aa: CASSTGQGREKLFF
cdr3_nt: TGTGCCAGCAGCACGGGACAGGGCCGGGAAAAACTGTTTTTT

j_call: TRBJ2-7
clone_size: -
v_call: TRBV15
d_call: -
cdr3_aa: CATSRDLGTAYEQYF
cdr3_nt: TGTGCCACCAGCAGAGATCTGGGCACGGCCTACGAGCAGTACTTC

j_call: TRBJ1-4
clone_size: -
v_call: TRBV4-3
d_call: -
cdr3_aa: CASSQDRGGRGEKLFF
cdr3_nt: TGCGCCAGCAGCCAAGATAGGGGGGGCAGGGGTGAAAAACTGTTTTTT